Described below is a single T cell receptor (beta chain) sequence and its context. Patients who had autoimmune disease history or got systemic immunosuppression were left out. This record belongs to a study of OX40 agonist ivuxolimab in advanced cancers. This table comes from immunoSEQ multiplex PCR, and its TCRdb copy is limited to in-frame clones, with some not included. The sample records 70,000 to 95,000 clones, 80% to 90% being singletons. The sample was CD4+ or CD8+ T cells sorted from blood, taken in a trial of the OX40 agonist ivuxolimab. This clonotype was obtained from an adult with an advanced solid tumor such as melanoma, head and neck, liver or kidney cancer.

The CDR3 loop is CASNRFAGANSPLHF. The CDR3 DNA is TGTGCCAGCAACCGGTTTGCGGGGGCCAATTCACCCCTCCACTTT. The V gene is TRBV7-2, the J gene TRBJ1-6; possible D gene TRBD1, 6 bases. V dropped 7 bases and J dropped 7 bases, with 17 bases sitting between them. This CDR3 has 15 amino acids. In germline, CDR1 is SGHTA, CDR2 FQGNSA.